The present T cell receptor beta chain was sequenced within a study of shared clonotypes between healthy human individuals. General observations from the study: Investigators expected sequencing depth to affect clonotype sharing among donors.

V lost 6 bases, J lost 2 bases, and 7 bases stayed unmatched. The CDR3 runs to 16 residues. Germline loops: CDR1 MDHEN, CDR2 SYDVKM. This clone was seen a single time. The antigen is unknown. Study donors comprised healthy, HIV-negative adults devoid of recent acute infection or vaccination. Assay execution took place at the deep level. The method was immunoSEQ multiplex PCR; TCRdb's version includes in-frame clones alone and lacks a portion of them. The table records hundreds of thousands of clones, around 74% of them present only once. The V gene is TRBV28, the J gene TRBJ2-3; 11 bases line up with TRBD2. The clonotype was recovered from a woman younger than 45 in good health. The specimen was memory CD4+ T cells sorted from blood. Subset of the sample: CD45RA-negative fraction. CDR3 bases: TGTGCCAGCAGCCTGGCGGGACTAGCGGCCACAGATACGCAGTATTTT. This gives the protein CASSLAGLAATDTQYF.